The 30 T cell receptor beta chains reported below all come from one sample, sequenced in a study of shared clonotypes between healthy human individuals. Profiling relied on immunoSEQ multiplex PCR, and the TCRdb table lists in-frame clones only, not all of them. Here the sample spans nearly 1,000,000 clones, 76% being singletons. Specimen: memory CD4+ T cells sorted from blood. The subset was: CD45RA-negative fraction. The receptors stem from a man aged 18 to 29 in good health.

The chain combines TRBV9 with TRBJ2-2; D remains ambiguous. Per the germline V gene, CDR1 is SGDLS and CDR2 is YYNGEE. V lost 0 bases and J lost 5, with 11 bases in between. This CDR3 is 15 amino acids long. The CDR3: CASSVGSALTGELFF. The CDR3 bases are TGTGCCAGCAGCGTAGGGTCGGCGTTGACCGGGGAGCTGTTTTTT.

The V call is TRBV9, the J call TRBJ2-1; D is possibly TRBD1 (5 bases). Trimming shortened V by 3 bases and J by 8 bases, and 12 bases separated the two germline ends. Germline V gives CDR1 SGDLS, CDR2 YYNGEE. The CDR3 is 13 amino acids. The CDR3 protein is CASSGGPLDEQFF. Written as DNA, the CDR3 is TGTGCCAGCAGCGGGGGCCCATTGGATGAGCAGTTCTTC.

The rearrangement uses TRBV19 and TRBJ2-7; D is uncertain. The CDR3 runs 14 residues. The V gene's germline CDR1 is LNHDA and CDR2 SQIVND (reference sequence). V was shortened by 4 bases and J by 7 bases, with 17 bases between the two germline ends. The CDR3 loop is CASSNRPIMGEQYF. CDR3 nucleotides: TGTGCCAGTAGTAATCGACCGATCATGGGGGAGCAGTACTTC.

This clone appeared a few times. The J gene is TRBJ2-7, the V gene TRBV5-1; unclear D gene. The germline CDR1 and CDR2 sequences are SGHRS and YFSETQ. This CDR3 spans 14 amino acids. V was pared by 0 bases and J by 7 bases, with 14 bases between. CDR3 loop: CASSLGRTMGEQYF. Written as DNA, the CDR3 is TGCGCCAGCAGCTTGGGAAGGACCATGGGAGAGCAGTACTTC. Complete variable domain (other parts from reference TRBV5-1 and TRBJ2-7): KAGVTQTPRYLIKTRGQQVTLSCSPISGHRSVSWYQQTPGQGLQFLFEYFSETQRNKGNFPGRFSGRQFSNSRSEMNVSTLELGDSALYLCASSLGRTMGEQYFGPGTRLTVT.

The rearrangement joins TRBV4-1 to TRBJ2-1; D is unresolved. CDR1 is MGHRA and CDR2 is YSYEKL in the germline V gene. The CDR3 sequence is 16 residues long. Trimming took off 0 bases at V and 0 bases at J, with 9 bases between the two ends. The CDR3 loop reads CASSQEGVNSYNEQFF. CDR3 in DNA: TGCGCCAGCAGCCAAGAGGGTGTCAACTCCTACAATGAGCAGTTCTTC.

This sequence joins TRBV10-2 and TRBJ2-2; TRBD2 is a possible D gene (7 bases). Trimming pared 6 bases from V and 7 bases from J, leaving 18 bases between. The CDR3 totals 15 residues. Germline V lookup: CDR1 WSHSY, CDR2 SAAADI. CDR3 in amino acids: CASSFGRGAGGELFF. The CDR3 DNA reads as TGCGCCAGCAGCTTCGGACGGGGGGCCGGCGGGGAGCTGTTTTTT.

The chain carries TRBV5-1 and TRBJ2-2, with 8 bases identical to TRBD1. Germline CDR1 SGHRS, CDR2 YFSETQ. The CDR3 is 16 amino acids. With V trimmed by 5 bases and J by 1 base, 7 bases remained unmatched. The DNA of the CDR3 is TGCGCCAGCAGACAAACGACAGGGGTGAACACCGGGGAGCTGTTTTTT. It is translated as CASRQTTGVNTGELFF. Full variable domain (remainder filled in from reference TRBV5-1 and TRBJ2-2): KAGVTQTPRYLIKTRGQQVTLSCSPISGHRSVSWYQQTPGQGLQFLFEYFSETQRNKGNFPGRFSGRQFSNSRSEMNVSTLELGDSALYLCASRQTTGVNTGELFFGEGSRLTVL.

This clone was recorded a few times. The V gene is TRBV2, the J gene TRBJ2-6; possibly TRBD2 for D (5 bases). Germline V gene sequence: CDR1 SNHLY, CDR2 FYNNEI. The CDR3 covers 17 residues. V was shortened by 5 bases and J by 0 bases, with 14 bases between the two germline ends. The DNA of the CDR3 is TGTGCCAGCAGTCCGGGGAAGGCTAGCTCTGGGGCCAACGTCCTGACTTTC. Residues: CASSPGKASSGANVLTF.

The chain uses TRBV11-2 and TRBJ1-4, with 10 bases aligning to TRBD1. The CDR3 is 16 amino acids. V lost 1 base, J lost 4 bases, and 3 bases stayed unmatched. Germline V gene sequence: CDR1 SGHAT, CDR2 FQNNGV. Here the CDR3 DNA reads TGTGCCAGCAGCTTAGGGACAGGGGGGTTTAATGAAAAACTGTTTTTT. This sequence encodes CASSLGTGGFNEKLFF.

The chain carries TRBV4-3 and TRBJ2-3; no definite D call. Germline V CDR1 and CDR2: LGHNA, YSLEER. With 0 bases removed from V and 4 bases from J, the gap between germline ends came to 11 bases. The CDR3 contains 15 residues. The DNA for the CDR3 is TGCGCCAGCAGCCAAGATTGGGGTGCGGCAGATACGCAGTATTTT. Its protein product is CASSQDWGAADTQYF.

The V gene is TRBV7-2, the J gene TRBJ1-1; no clear D gene. CDR1 and CDR2 (germline): SGHTA, FQGNSA. This CDR3 is 15 amino acids long. Trimming took off 8 bases at V and 4 bases at J, with 20 bases between the two ends. CDR3 in amino acids: CASSPSQKRSTEAFF. CDR3 in DNA: TGTGCCAGCTCCCCTTCCCAAAAGAGGAGCACTGAAGCTTTCTTT.

The gene calls are TRBV30 and TRBJ2-5; 9 bases are shared with TRBD1. The CDR3 is made up of 15 amino acids. Germline CDR1 is GTSNPN and CDR2 is SVGIG (reference sequence). With V trimmed by 2 bases and J by 0 bases, 4 bases remained unmatched. The CDR3 region is CAWSQGDRDQETQYF. The CDR3 DNA sequence: TGTGCCTGGAGTCAGGGGGACAGGGACCAAGAGACCCAGTACTTC.

This chain links TRBV11-3 with TRBJ2-7, with a tentative D call TRBD1 (6 bases). Germline-derived CDR1 and CDR2 are SGHNT and YENEEA. Trimming cost V 3 bases and J 10 bases, with 16 bases left between them. The CDR3 spans 13 residues. For the CDR3, the DNA is TGTGCCAGCAGCTTCGGCTTGACAGGTCAACAGTACTTC. As protein: CASSFGLTGQQYF.

The rearrangement uses TRBV30 and TRBJ2-3; 7 bases are shared with TRBD2. Germline V gene sequence: CDR1 GTSNPN, CDR2 SVGIG (reference sequence). CDR3 size: 14 residues. V lost 1 base to trimming and J lost 2 bases; unmatched junction nucleotides: 3. The CDR3 sequence: CAWSGEGPTDTQYF. The CDR3 DNA follows: TGTGCCTGGAGTGGGGAGGGCCCCACAGATACGCAGTATTTT.

Here the CDR3 reads CASSGVSYEQYF. DNA of the CDR3: TGTGCCAGCAGCGGGGTGTCCTACGAGCAGTACTTC. The rearrangement joins TRBV5-6 to TRBJ2-7; D not certain. The CDR3 contains 12 residues. V was shortened by 4 bases and J by 1 base, with 6 bases between the two germline ends. CDR1 is SGHDT and CDR2 is YYEEEE in the germline V gene.

The CDR3 is CASRGRETQYF. CDR3 DNA sequence: TGTGCCAGCAGGGGGAGAGAGACCCAGTACTTC. The chain links TRBV6-1 to TRBJ2-5, with D possibly matching TRBD2 (5 bases). This CDR3 spans 11 amino acids. Germline-derived CDR1 and CDR2 are MNHNS and SASEGT. V shed 6 bases and J shed 4 bases, with 6 bases lying between them.

The sample holds a few counts of this clone. The chain recombines TRBV6-1 with TRBJ1-1; D is perhaps TRBD1 (5 bases). Germline V lookup: CDR1 MNHNS, CDR2 SASEGT. V was cut by 3 bases and J by 5 bases, with 13 bases left in between. The CDR3 extends over 14 amino acids. CDR3 bases: TGTGCCAGCAGTGAGGTGAAGGGGCGGACTGAAGCTTTCTTT. It translates to CASSEVKGRTEAFF.

This chain connects TRBV14 to TRBJ2-7; possibly TRBD1 for D (5 bases). V was shortened by 5 bases and J by 3 bases, with 11 bases between the two germline ends. The CDR3 spans 13 residues. CDR1 is SGHDN and CDR2 is FVKESK in the germline V gene. The CDR3 spells CASSSVRGYEQYF. The CDR3 coding sequence is TGTGCCAGCAGCTCCGTAAGGGGCTACGAGCAGTACTTC.

The DNA for the CDR3 is TGTGCCAGCAGTTATCATGTGGATCAGCCCCAGCATTTT. Protein: CASSYHVDQPQHF. The chain has TRBV6-5 and TRBJ1-5; D is ambiguous. CDR3 length: 13 amino acids. V lost 3 bases and J 5 bases, leaving 8 bases between the germline ends. Germline V CDR1 and CDR2: MNHEY, SVGAGI.

This rearrangement joins TRBV6-6 to TRBJ2-7; 9 bases match TRBD1. Germline CDR1 reads MNHNY; CDR2 reads SVGAGI (reference sequence). The V gene end was trimmed by 0 bases and the J gene end by 1 base; junction bases not matched to a gene: 4. This CDR3 contains 16 residues. CDR3 sequence: CASSYSRTGASYEQYF. Written as DNA, the CDR3 is TGTGCCAGCAGTTACTCAAGGACAGGGGCGTCCTACGAGCAGTACTTC.

Comment on this clone: This sample includes further DNA sequences coding for the same CDR3. The chain couples TRBV6-6 to TRBJ2-7, with 8 bases that match TRBD2. This CDR3 has 13 amino acids. Germline CDR1 and CDR2: MNHNY and SVGAGI (reference sequence). The J segment lost 1 base and the V segment lost 7 bases, leaving 3 bases of the junction unmatched. The CDR3 bases are TGTGCCAGCACCCGCGGGGGGTCCTACGAGCAGTACTTC. As protein: CASTRGGSYEQYF.

This sequence joins TRBV6-1 and TRBJ1-1; a weak D match, TRBD1 (6 bases). This CDR3 spans 12 amino acids. Trimming took 8 bases from V and 1 from J, leaving 8 bases between them. Germline-derived CDR1 and CDR2 are MNHNS and SASEGT. CDR3 sequence: CASRTENTEAFF. CDR3 sequence (DNA): TGTGCCAGCCGGACAGAGAACACTGAAGCTTTCTTT.

V gene TRBV27 combines with J gene TRBJ2-7, with 10 bases that match TRBD1. The V gene's germline CDR1 is MNHEY and CDR2 SMNVEV (reference sequence). After removal of 10 bases from V and 5 bases from J, the junction contained 5 bases not matched to a gene. The CDR3 totals 12 residues. CDR3 residues: CATGTGVNEQYF. For the CDR3, the DNA is TGTGCCACTGGGACAGGGGTAAACGAGCAGTACTTC.

This clone has at least ten counts. The chain combines TRBV10-3 with TRBJ2-2, with TRBD2 as a possible D gene (7 bases). Germline V CDR1 and CDR2: ENHRY, SYGVKD. The CDR3 is made up of 16 amino acids. The V gene lost 3 bases and the J gene lost 4 bases, with 15 bases spanning the gap. The CDR3 here is CAISDQDSGATGELFF. The CDR3 nucleotides read TGTGCCATCAGTGACCAGGACAGCGGGGCCACCGGGGAGCTGTTTTTT.

J is TRBJ2-5 and V is TRBV10-3, with TRBD2 as a possible D gene (6 bases). Trimming cost V 0 bases and J 0 bases, with 14 bases left between them. The CDR3 length is 17 residues. Per the germline V gene, CDR1 is ENHRY and CDR2 is SYGVKD. This CDR3 reads CAISESLGGWYQETQYF. The CDR3 bases are TGTGCCATCAGTGAGTCGTTGGGGGGTTGGTACCAAGAGACCCAGTACTTC.

The V gene is TRBV7-2, the J gene TRBJ2-1, with 9 bases lining up with TRBD1. This CDR3 comprises 14 residues. CDR1 SGHTA and CDR2 FQGNSA come from the germline V gene. The J segment lost 6 bases and the V segment lost 6 bases, leaving 6 bases of the junction unmatched. CDR3 sequence: CASSYDRGFNEQFF. DNA for the CDR3: TGTGCCAGCAGTTATGACAGGGGGTTCAATGAGCAGTTCTTC.

This sequence joins TRBV6-1 and TRBJ1-1, with D unclear. V shed 3 bases and J shed 5 bases, with 13 bases lying between them. The CDR3 extends over 14 amino acids. The V gene's germline CDR1 is MNHNS and CDR2 SASEGT. CDR3 sequence reads: CASSEGPFGTEAFF. The CDR3 coding sequence is TGTGCCAGCAGTGAGGGCCCCTTCGGGACTGAAGCTTTCTTT.

V gene TRBV7-9 combines with J gene TRBJ2-4; 7 bases match TRBD1. The CDR3 contains 15 residues. J was trimmed by 5 bases and V by 5 bases; bases with no gene match: 9. Germline-derived CDR1 and CDR2 are SEHNR and FQNEAQ (reference sequence). CDR3 nucleotide sequence: TGTGCCAGCAGCGCAACGGGACAGCCACAAAACATTCAGTACTTC. Protein product: CASSATGQPQNIQYF.

This clone was recorded only once. The V gene is TRBV14, the J gene TRBJ1-3; 11 bases are shared with TRBD1. Germline V gives CDR1 SGHDN, CDR2 FVKESK. The CDR3 loop spans 15 amino acids. J lost 4 bases, V lost 4 bases, and 3 bases had no gene match. The CDR3 sequence is CASSLGQGAGNTIYF. The CDR3 DNA reads TGTGCCAGCAGCCTCGGACAGGGGGCCGGAAACACCATATATTTT.

This clone was recorded only once. The chain carries TRBV19 and TRBJ2-4, with D hard to call. V shed 0 bases and J shed 6 bases, with 6 bases lying between them. The germline CDR1 and CDR2 sequences are LNHDA and SQIVND (reference sequence). CDR3 length equals 13 residues. CDR3 nucleotides: TGTGCCAGTAGTATAGAGGAAGGAAACATTCAGTACTTC. Translated: CASSIEEGNIQYF.